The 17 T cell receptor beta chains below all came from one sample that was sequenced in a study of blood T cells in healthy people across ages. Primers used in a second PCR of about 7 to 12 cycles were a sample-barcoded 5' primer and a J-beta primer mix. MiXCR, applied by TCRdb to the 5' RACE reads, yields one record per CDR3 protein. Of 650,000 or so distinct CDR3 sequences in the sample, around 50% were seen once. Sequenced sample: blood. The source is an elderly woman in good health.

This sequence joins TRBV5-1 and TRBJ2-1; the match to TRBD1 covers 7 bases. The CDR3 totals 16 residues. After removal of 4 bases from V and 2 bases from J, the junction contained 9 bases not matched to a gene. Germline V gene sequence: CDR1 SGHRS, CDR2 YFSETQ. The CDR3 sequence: CASSVTTGDPYNEQFF. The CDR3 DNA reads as TGCGCCAGCAGCGTAACCACAGGGGACCCCTACAATGAGCAGTTCTTC.

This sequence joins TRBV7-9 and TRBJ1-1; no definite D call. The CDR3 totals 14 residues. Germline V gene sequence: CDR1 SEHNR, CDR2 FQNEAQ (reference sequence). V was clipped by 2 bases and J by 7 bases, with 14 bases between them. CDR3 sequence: CASSLNGMGGEAFF. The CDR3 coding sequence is TGTGCCAGCAGCTTAAATGGTATGGGCGGTGAAGCTTTCTTT.

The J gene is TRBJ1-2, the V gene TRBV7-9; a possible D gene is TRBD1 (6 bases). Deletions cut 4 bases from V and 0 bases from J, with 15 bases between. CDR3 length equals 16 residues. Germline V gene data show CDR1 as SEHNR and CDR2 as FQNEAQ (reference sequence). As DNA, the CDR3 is TGTGCCAGCAGCTCTGTTACAGGGTTAGCTAACTATGGCTACACCTTC. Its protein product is CASSSVTGLANYGYTF.

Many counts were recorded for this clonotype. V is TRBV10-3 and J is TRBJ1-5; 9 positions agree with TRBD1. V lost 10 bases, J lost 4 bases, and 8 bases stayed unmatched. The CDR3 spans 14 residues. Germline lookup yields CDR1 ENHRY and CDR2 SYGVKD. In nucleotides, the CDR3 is TGTGCCACACGAAGGGACAGGGATAATCAGCCCCAGCATTTT. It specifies CATRRDRDNQPQHF.

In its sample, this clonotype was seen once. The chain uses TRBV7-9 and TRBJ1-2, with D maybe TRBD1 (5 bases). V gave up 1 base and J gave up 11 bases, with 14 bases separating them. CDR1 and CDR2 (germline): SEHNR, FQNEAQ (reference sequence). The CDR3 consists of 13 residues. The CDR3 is CASSLVGDPGYTF. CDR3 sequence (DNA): TGTGCCAGCAGCTTAGTGGGAGACCCAGGGTACACCTTC.

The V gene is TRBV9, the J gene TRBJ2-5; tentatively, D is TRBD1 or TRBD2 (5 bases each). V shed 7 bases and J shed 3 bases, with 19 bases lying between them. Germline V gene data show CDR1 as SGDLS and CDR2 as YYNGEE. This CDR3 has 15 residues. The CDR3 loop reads CASAITGTVEETQYF. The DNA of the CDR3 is TGTGCCAGCGCCATAACCGGGACCGTGGAAGAGACCCAGTACTTC. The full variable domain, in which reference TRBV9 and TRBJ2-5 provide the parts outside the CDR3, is DSGVTQTPKHLITATGQRVTLRCSPRSGDLSVYWYQQSLDQGLQFLIQYYNGEERAKGNILERFSAQQFPDLHSELNLSSLELGDSALYFCASAITGTVEETQYFGPGTRLLVL.

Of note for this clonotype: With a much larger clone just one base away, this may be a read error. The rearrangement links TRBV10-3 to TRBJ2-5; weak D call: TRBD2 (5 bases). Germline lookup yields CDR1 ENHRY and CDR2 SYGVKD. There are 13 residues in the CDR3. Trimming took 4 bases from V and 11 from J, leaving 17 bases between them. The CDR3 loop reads CAISGGKLNEQYF. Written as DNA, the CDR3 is TGTGCCATCAGTGGAGGGAAACTCAATGAGCAGTACTTC.

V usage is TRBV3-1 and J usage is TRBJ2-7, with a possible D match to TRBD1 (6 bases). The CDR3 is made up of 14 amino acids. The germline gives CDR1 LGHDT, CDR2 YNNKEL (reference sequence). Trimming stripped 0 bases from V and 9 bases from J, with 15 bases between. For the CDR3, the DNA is TGTGCCAGCAGCCAAGACCCTTCCAGGGGTGGGCAGTACTTC. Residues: CASSQDPSRGGQYF.

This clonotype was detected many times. The CDR3 sequence is CASSFGYQGAETQYF. The CDR3 DNA reads as TGTGCCAGCAGCTTCGGGTATCAGGGCGCAGAGACCCAGTACTTC. The chain recombines TRBV7-3 with TRBJ2-5; D is perhaps TRBD1 (5 bases). Germline V gene sequence: CDR1 SGHTA, CDR2 FQGTGA. V lost 3 bases, J lost 4 bases, and 15 bases lay in between. There are 15 residues in the CDR3.

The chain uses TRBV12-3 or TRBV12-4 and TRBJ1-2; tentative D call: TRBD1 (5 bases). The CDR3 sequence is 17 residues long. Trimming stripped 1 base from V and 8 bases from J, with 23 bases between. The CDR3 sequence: CASSLVGTAAGRDGYTF. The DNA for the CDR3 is TGTGCCAGCAGTTTAGTGGGTACAGCGGCAGGGAGGGACGGCTACACCTTC.

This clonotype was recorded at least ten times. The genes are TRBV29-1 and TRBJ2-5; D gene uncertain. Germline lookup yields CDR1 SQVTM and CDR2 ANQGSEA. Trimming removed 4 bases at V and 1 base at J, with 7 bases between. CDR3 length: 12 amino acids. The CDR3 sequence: CSVGQVQETQYF. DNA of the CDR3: TGCAGCGTTGGTCAGGTCCAAGAGACCCAGTACTTC.

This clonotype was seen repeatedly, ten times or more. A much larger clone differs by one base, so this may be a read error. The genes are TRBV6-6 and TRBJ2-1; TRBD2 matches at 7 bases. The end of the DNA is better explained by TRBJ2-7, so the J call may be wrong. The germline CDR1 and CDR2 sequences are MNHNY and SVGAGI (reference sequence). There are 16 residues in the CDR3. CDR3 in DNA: TGTGCCAGCACCGAAATCCTAGCGGTTTCCTACAATGAGCAGTACTTC. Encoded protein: CASTEILAVSYNEQYF.

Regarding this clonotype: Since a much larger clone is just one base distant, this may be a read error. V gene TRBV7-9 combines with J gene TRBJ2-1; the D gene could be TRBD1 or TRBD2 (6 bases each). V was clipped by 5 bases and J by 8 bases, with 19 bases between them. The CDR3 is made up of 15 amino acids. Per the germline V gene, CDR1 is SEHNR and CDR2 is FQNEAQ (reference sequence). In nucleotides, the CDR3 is TGTGCCAGCAGCACGGGGGCTACGCCCGTCGATGAGCAGTTCTTC. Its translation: CASSTGATPVDEQFF.

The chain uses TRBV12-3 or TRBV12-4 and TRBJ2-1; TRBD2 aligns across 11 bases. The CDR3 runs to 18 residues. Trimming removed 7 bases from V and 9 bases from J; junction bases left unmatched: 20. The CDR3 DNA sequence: TGTGCCAGCAACGTTAGGGGTGTTGGGACTAGCGGCCGCGGTGAGCAGTTCTTC. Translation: CASNVRGVGTSGRGEQFF.

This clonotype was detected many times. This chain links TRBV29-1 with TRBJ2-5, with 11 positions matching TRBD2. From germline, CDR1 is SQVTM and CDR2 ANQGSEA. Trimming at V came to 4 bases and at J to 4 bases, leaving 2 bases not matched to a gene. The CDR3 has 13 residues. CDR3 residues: CSVVTSGGETQYF. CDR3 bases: TGCAGCGTTGTTACTAGCGGGGGAGAGACCCAGTACTTC.

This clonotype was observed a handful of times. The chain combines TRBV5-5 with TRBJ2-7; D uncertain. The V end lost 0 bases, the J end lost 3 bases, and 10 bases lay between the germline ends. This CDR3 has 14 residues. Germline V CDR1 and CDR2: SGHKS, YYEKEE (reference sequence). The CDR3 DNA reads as TGTGCCAGCAGCTTGGGGCCTCTTCGCTACGAGCAGTACTTC. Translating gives CASSLGPLRYEQYF. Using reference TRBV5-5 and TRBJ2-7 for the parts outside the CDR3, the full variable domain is DAGVTQSPTHLIKTRGQQVTLRCSPISGHKSVSWYQQVLGQGPQFIFQYYEKEERGRGNFPDRFSARQFPNYSSELNVNALLLGDSALYLCASSLGPLRYEQYFGPGTRLTVT.

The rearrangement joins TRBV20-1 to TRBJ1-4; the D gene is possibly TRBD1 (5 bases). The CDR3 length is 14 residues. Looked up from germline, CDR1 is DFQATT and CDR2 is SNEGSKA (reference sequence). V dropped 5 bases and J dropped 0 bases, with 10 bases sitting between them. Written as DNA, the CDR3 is TGCAGTGCTTCCGGGGCCCCAACTAATGAAAAACTGTTTTTT. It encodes CSASGAPTNEKLFF.